Listed here are 2 T cell receptor beta chains from one sample, sequenced in a study of monozygotic twins with inflammatory bowel disease (dated by TCRdb to the late 2010s). Library preparation used 5' RACE. The sample was run on an Illumina HiSeq 2500. One entry per CDR3 protein sequence results from the TCRdb reprocessing of the reads, with DNA left out. The sample table holds some 160,000 distinct CDR3 sequences. Together, the top ten hold about 8% of the sample. Source material: blood. The source of these receptors is a human donor with ulcerative colitis or Crohn's disease, or a healthy co-twin of an affected twin (not recorded which).

The chain is built from TRBV7-9 and TRBJ1-2; the D gene TCRdb calls, TRBD1, cannot be checked with no DNA. CDR3 size: 15 residues. Germline V gene lookup returns CDR1 SEHNR and CDR2 FQNEAQ (reference sequence). The CDR3 here is CASSLRDTYSYGYTF.

The chain employs TRBV3-1 and TRBJ1-5; as DNA is missing, the TRBD1 call by TCRdb cannot be tested. CDR1 is LGHDT and CDR2 is YNNKEL in the germline V gene (reference sequence). The CDR3 is made up of 13 amino acids. CDR3 region: CASSGDGNQPQHF.